Following are 31 T cell receptor beta chains from one sample sequenced in a study of shared clonotypes between healthy human individuals. Using immunoSEQ multiplex PCR, the repertoire was profiled, and TCRdb retains in-frame clones only, with some absent. This table holds 600,000 to 750,000 clones, 90% found once. The sequenced material came from memory CD8+ T cells from PBMCs. Regarding subset: CD45RO+ cells pooled with CCR7-negative TemRA cells. These receptors all come from a man between 18 and 29 years old in good health. Some clones in this sample may be carry-over from other donors' samples.

This chain links TRBV7-9 with TRBJ1-4; D unresolved. The V and J ends lost 5 bases and 3 bases respectively, with 16 bases between them. The CDR3 extends over 16 amino acids. Germline-derived CDR1 and CDR2 are SEHNR and FQNEAQ (reference sequence). The CDR3 DNA reads as TGTGCCAGCAGCCCGGAGACCCTACAACCTAATGAAAAACTGTTTTTT. This translates into CASSPETLQPNEKLFF.

The chain couples TRBV7-9 to TRBJ2-3; unclear D gene. Germline-derived CDR1 and CDR2 are SEHNR and FQNEAQ (reference sequence). V was clipped by 7 bases and J by 5 bases, with 22 bases between them. The CDR3 is 16 residues long. CDR3 DNA sequence: TGTGCCAGCAAGCCTGTCGGACCCACGGTGGAAGATACGCAGTATTTT. It codes for CASKPVGPTVEDTQYF.

This chain uses TRBV27 with TRBJ2-7; 11 bases match TRBD1. Germline trimming cut 1 base from V and 5 bases from J; bases unmatched to any gene: 4. Germline assignment: CDR1 MNHEY and CDR2 SMNVEV (reference sequence). The CDR3 loop spans 15 amino acids. The CDR3 is CASSLWTGGDHEQYF. The CDR3 nucleotides are TGTGCCAGCAGTTTATGGACAGGGGGCGACCACGAGCAGTACTTC.

This chain connects TRBV11-2 to TRBJ2-5, with no clear D. This CDR3 is 15 amino acids long. Per germline, CDR1 SGHAT and CDR2 FQNNGV. Deletions cut 2 bases from V and 2 bases from J, with 12 bases between. The CDR3 loop reads CASSLTVGEQETQYF. The CDR3 bases are TGTGCCAGCAGCTTAACCGTTGGGGAACAAGAGACCCAGTACTTC.

This clone was recorded only once. The rearrangement uses TRBV15 and TRBJ1-3, with D uncertain. The ends were cut back, 5 bases at V and 6 bases at J, with 11 bases in the middle. The length of the CDR3 is 13 residues. The germline V gene has CDR1 LNHNV and CDR2 YYDKDF (reference sequence). The CDR3 DNA is TGTGCCACCAGCTTCCGGGCCTTAAACACCATATATTTT. Protein: CATSFRALNTIYF.

V gene TRBV11-2 combines with J gene TRBJ1-1; D is uncertain. Germline V gene sequence: CDR1 SGHAT, CDR2 FQNNGV. This CDR3 is 14 amino acids long. Trimming pared 2 bases from V and 0 bases from J, leaving 7 bases between. CDR3 sequence (DNA): TGTGCCAGCAGCTTATTCAACCTGAACACTGAAGCTTTCTTT. Protein product: CASSLFNLNTEAFF.

This rearrangement joins TRBV6-5 to TRBJ1-5; D unresolved. This CDR3 is built from 15 residues. The germline CDR1 and CDR2 sequences are MNHEY and SVGAGI. V was clipped by 4 bases and J by 4 bases, with 14 bases between them. This CDR3 is CASSSPAEMNQPQHF. The CDR3 coding sequence is TGTGCCAGCAGTTCCCCGGCGGAGATGAATCAGCCCCAGCATTTT.

This chain uses TRBV29-1 with TRBJ1-2; D is uncertain. The germline CDR1 and CDR2 sequences are SQVTM and ANQGSEA. This CDR3 contains 13 residues. Trimming cost V 0 bases and J 0 bases, with 5 bases left between them. This CDR3 reads CSVEEGANYGYTF. The DNA for the CDR3 is TGCAGCGTTGAAGAAGGAGCTAACTATGGCTACACCTTC.

The chain employs TRBV14 and TRBJ2-5; 8 nucleotides agree with TRBD2. V trimming: 3 bases; J trimming: 1 base; junction bases outside the gene matches: 7. This CDR3 spans 16 amino acids. Germline CDR1 SGHDN, CDR2 FVKESK. CDR3 region: CASSQVLAGPQETQYF. DNA for the CDR3: TGTGCCAGCAGCCAGGTTTTAGCGGGACCCCAAGAGACCCAGTACTTC.

The chain joins TRBV15 to TRBJ2-1; D is ambiguous. Trimming left V 5 bases short and J 8 bases short, with 13 bases between. The CDR3 sequence is 13 residues long. CDR1 is LNHNV and CDR2 is YYDKDF in the germline V gene (reference sequence). CDR3 protein: CATSHVEGDEQFF. DNA for the CDR3: TGTGCCACCAGCCACGTAGAAGGAGATGAGCAGTTCTTC.

The V and J genes are TRBV7-9 and TRBJ1-2; tentative D call: TRBD1 (6 bases). V dropped 3 bases and J dropped 3 bases, with 11 bases sitting between them. The CDR3 is 14 amino acids. CDR1 is SEHNR and CDR2 is FQNEAQ in the germline V gene (reference sequence). DNA of the CDR3: TGTGCCAGCAGCTTTCGGGGGGCGGACTATGGCTACACCTTC. Amino acid sequence: CASSFRGADYGYTF.

The chain combines TRBV7-3 with TRBJ2-3; D is perhaps TRBD1 (5 bases). With 1 base removed from V and 5 bases from J, the gap between germline ends came to 13 bases. Germline-derived CDR1 and CDR2 are SGHTA and FQGTGA. CDR3 length equals 15 residues. This CDR3 reads CASSLRTTGRDTQYF. In DNA form, the CDR3 reads TGTGCCAGCAGCTTAAGGACCACAGGTCGAGATACGCAGTATTTT.

The chain joins TRBV7-9 to TRBJ2-1; D remains ambiguous. CDR3 length: 15 amino acids. CDR1 SEHNR and CDR2 FQNEAQ come from the germline V gene (reference sequence). Trimming pared 0 bases from V and 0 bases from J, leaving 6 bases between. The CDR3 DNA reads as TGTGCCAGCAGCTTAGCGAACGGCTCCTACAATGAGCAGTTCTTC. Its translation: CASSLANGSYNEQFF.

This clone was seen a few times. V usage is TRBV19 and J usage is TRBJ2-2; TRBD1 matches at 10 bases. CDR1 and CDR2 from the germline V gene are LNHDA and SQIVND (reference sequence). The CDR3 is made up of 16 amino acids. V was pared by 9 bases and J by 1 base, with 8 bases of the junction left unmatched. For the CDR3, the DNA is TGTGCCAGCCGAGAGGGGACAGGGGTGAACACCGGGGAGCTGTTTTTT. This encodes CASREGTGVNTGELFF.

The chain links TRBV15 to TRBJ2-5; 11 positions agree with TRBD2. With V trimmed by 6 bases and J by 3 bases, 3 bases remained unmatched. CDR1 and CDR2 from the germline V gene are LNHNV and YYDKDF (reference sequence). The CDR3 is 14 residues long. CDR3 amino acids: CATRATSGKETQYF. CDR3 DNA: TGTGCCACCAGGGCGACTAGCGGGAAAGAGACCCAGTACTTC.

The rearrangement uses TRBV15 and TRBJ2-7, with D maybe TRBD1 (6 bases). Germline V lookup: CDR1 LNHNV, CDR2 YYDKDF (reference sequence). The CDR3 spans 13 residues. V was pared by 5 bases and J by 5 bases, with 13 bases between. The chain's CDR3 is CATSVLQGNEQYF. The CDR3 DNA reads TGTGCCACCAGCGTGCTACAGGGCAACGAGCAGTACTTC.

This chain connects TRBV28 to TRBJ2-5; D is perhaps TRBD1 or TRBD2 (5 bases each). The last part of the DNA fits TRBJ2-7 better; the J call may be wrong. Germline V gives CDR1 MDHEN, CDR2 SYDVKM. The CDR3 extends over 15 amino acids. CDR3 in amino acids: CASSLGTGSSYEQYF. The DNA of the CDR3 is TGTGCCAGCAGTCTCGGGACGGGTAGCTCCTACGAGCAGTACTTC.

The rearrangement uses TRBV27 and TRBJ2-7; TRBD1 agrees at 7 bases. The ends lost 5 bases at V and 2 bases at J; junction bases unmatched: 6. The CDR3 sequence is 14 residues long. CDR1 is MNHEY and CDR2 is SMNVEV in the germline V gene (reference sequence). CDR3 loop: CASSPPGQTYEQYF. CDR3 DNA: TGTGCCAGCAGTCCTCCGGGACAGACCTACGAGCAGTACTTC.

There are a few counts of this clone. The V call is TRBV7-3, the J call TRBJ1-1; weak D call: TRBD1 (5 bases). This CDR3 is built from 13 residues. V was clipped by 5 bases and J by 5 bases, with 12 bases between them. Germline V CDR1 and CDR2: SGHTA, FQGTGA. The CDR3 region has the DNA TGTGCCAGCAGCCCCACAGGAGGGACTGAAGCTTTCTTT. It is translated as CASSPTGGTEAFF. Together with reference TRBV7-3 and TRBJ1-1, the CDR3 gives the full variable domain: GAGVSQTPSNKVTEKGKYVELRCDPISGHTALYWYRQSLGQGPEFLIYFQGTGAADDSGLPNDRFFAVRPEGSVSTLKIQRTERGDSAVYLCASSPTGGTEAFFGQGTRLTVV.

The chain recombines TRBV19 with TRBJ2-4; tentatively, D is TRBD1 or TRBD2 (5 bases each). The length of the CDR3 is 14 residues. The germline CDR1 and CDR2 sequences are LNHDA and SQIVND (reference sequence). DNA of the CDR3: TGTACGAGGGAGCCCGGGGCTGTCAAAAACATTCAGTACTTC. This gives the protein CTREPGAVKNIQYF.

The chain is built from TRBV7-3 and TRBJ2-1, with 10 bases identical to TRBD2. Germline loops: CDR1 SGHTA, CDR2 FQGTGA. Trimming took 5 bases from V and 0 from J; bases not matched to a gene: 10. This CDR3 has 18 amino acids. The CDR3 reads CASSPGTSEMSSYNEQFF. CDR3 nucleotides: TGTGCCAGCAGCCCAGGGACTAGCGAAATGAGCTCCTACAATGAGCAGTTCTTC.

The chain combines TRBV27 with TRBJ2-7; 8 bases map to TRBD1. CDR1 is MNHEY, CDR2 SMNVEV, per germline (reference sequence). The CDR3 is 14 residues long. The V and J ends lost 3 bases and 5 bases, in that order; junction bases with no gene match: 6. Here the CDR3 reads CASSFADRGHEQYF. For the CDR3, the DNA is TGTGCCAGCAGTTTCGCCGACAGGGGCCACGAGCAGTACTTC.

V is TRBV6-1 and J is TRBJ2-1; 12 bases fit TRBD2. The CDR3 spans 16 residues. J lost 4 bases, V lost 4 bases, and 5 bases had no gene match. Germline assignment: CDR1 MNHNS and CDR2 SASEGT. Here the CDR3 reads CASSAVLAGGYNEQFF. For the CDR3, the DNA is TGTGCCAGCAGTGCCGTACTAGCGGGAGGTTACAATGAGCAGTTCTTC.

V usage is TRBV27 and J usage is TRBJ1-1; D gene uncertain. CDR1 MNHEY and CDR2 SMNVEV come from the germline V gene (reference sequence). The V gene lost 3 bases and the J gene lost 1 base, with 6 bases spanning the gap. This CDR3 contains 13 residues. The DNA for the CDR3 is TGTGCCAGCAGTTTGAACGGGAACACTGAAGCTTTCTTT. Amino acids: CASSLNGNTEAFF.

The CDR3 bases are TGTGCCAGCAGCTACTCAACAGGGGGGGCCCCCTACGAGCAGTACTTC. Translating gives CASSYSTGGAPYEQYF. V usage is TRBV27 and J usage is TRBJ2-7, with a possible D match to TRBD1 (8 bases). There are 16 residues in the CDR3. V lost 6 bases to trimming and J lost 2 bases, with 20 bases between them. The germline V gene has CDR1 MNHEY and CDR2 SMNVEV (reference sequence).

CDR3 sequence: CASSPPGPLETQYF. CDR3 bases: TGTGCCAGCAGCCCCCCGGGGCCGTTGGAGACCCAGTACTTC. The chain has TRBV7-9 and TRBJ2-5; D may match TRBD1 or TRBD2 (5 bases each). V gave up 5 bases and J gave up 5 bases, with 15 bases separating them. Germline CDR1 SEHNR, CDR2 FQNEAQ (reference sequence). CDR3 length: 14 residues.

V is TRBV29-1 and J is TRBJ2-1, with TRBD2 matching 12 bases. This CDR3 region has 16 residues. Germline trimming cut 0 bases from V and 8 bases from J; bases unmatched to any gene: 8. Germline V lookup: CDR1 SQVTM, CDR2 ANQGSEA. The CDR3 is CSVEDPGLAGTHEQFF. CDR3 sequence (DNA): TGCAGCGTTGAAGATCCCGGACTAGCGGGAACCCATGAGCAGTTCTTC.

This rearrangement joins TRBV28 to TRBJ2-2; tentatively, D is TRBD1 (6 bases). Trimming took off 9 bases at V and 5 bases at J, with 16 bases between the two ends. Germline V lookup: CDR1 MDHEN, CDR2 SYDVKM. CDR3 length: 14 amino acids. The CDR3 DNA reads TGTGCCAGTGGGTTCAGGGGCCAGACCGGGGAGCTGTTTTTT. Translation: CASGFRGQTGELFF.

The chain combines TRBV5-8 with TRBJ2-2, with TRBD1 identical over 8 bases. The CDR3 totals 14 residues. V shed 4 bases and J 5 bases; nucleotides not matched to a gene: 4. Germline V gene sequence: CDR1 SGHTS, CDR2 YDEGEE. CDR3 sequence (DNA): TGTGCCAGCAGCCAAACAGGGGGGACCGGGGAGCTGTTTTTT. Encoded protein: CASSQTGGTGELFF.

V and J are TRBV5-1 and TRBJ2-5; D is possibly TRBD1 (6 bases). Trimming shortened V by 4 bases and J by 5 bases, and 21 bases separated the two germline ends. The CDR3 consists of 16 residues. Germline V lookup: CDR1 SGHRS, CDR2 YFSETQ. CDR3 nucleotide sequence: TGCGCCAGCAGCCCCACCCCGGGACAAGCAAGGGAGACCCAGTACTTC. Its protein product is CASSPTPGQARETQYF.

This clone has only one observation. The chain couples TRBV7-2 to TRBJ2-2; 8 bases align to TRBD1. Germline V lookup: CDR1 SGHTA, CDR2 FQGNSA. V lost 3 bases, J lost 7 bases, and 13 bases stayed unmatched. The CDR3 has 17 residues. DNA of the CDR3: TGTGCCAGCAGCTTCAGTCCTCGGACAGGGCAGCGCGGGGAGCTGTTTTTT. This encodes CASSFSPRTGQRGELFF. Complete variable domain (other parts from reference TRBV7-2 and TRBJ2-2): GAGVSQSPSNKVTEKGKDVELRCDPISGHTALYWYRQSLGQGLEFLIYFQGNSAPDKSGLPSDRFSAERTGGSVSTLTIQRTQQEDSAVYLCASSFSPRTGQRGELFFGEGSRLTVL.